The rows below give T cell receptor beta chains drawn from one sample of a study of cytomegalovirus exposure and HLA in healthy donors. Sequenced by immunoSEQ multiplex PCR; TCRdb stores in-frame clones only, minus some. The sample carries 120,000 or so clones, around 96% recorded once. Sequencing input: PBMCs. Receptor source: a man aged 18 to 30 in good health and CMV-seronegative. CDR3s include the opening cysteine and the closing phenylalanine or tryptophan. A D gene is named only where the DNA matches it firmly. The listing skips clone size in some rows; elsewhere it reads once, few, many or a size class.

D gene	clone size	CDR3 length	V gene	J gene	CDR3 protein	CDR3 DNA
-	-	11	TRBV25-1	TRBJ2-7	CATGHLYEQYF	TGTGCCACCGGTCATCTCTACGAGCAGTACTTC
TRBD2	-	15	TRBV5-6	TRBJ2-7	CASSLGLAGAYEQYF	TGTGCCAGCAGCTTGGGACTAGCGGGAGCCTACGAGCAGTACTTC
TRBD2	once	16	TRBV27	TRBJ2-7	CASSFTSREFHYEQYF	TGTGCCAGCAGTTTTACGTCGCGGGAGTTTCACTACGAGCAGTACTTC
-	-	14	TRBV30	TRBJ2-7	CAWTLTGSSYEQYF	TGTGCCTGGACTCTCACCGGGAGCTCCTACGAGCAGTACTTC
-	-	15	TRBV4-3	TRBJ1-2	CASSQEGLWGDGYTF	TGCGCCAGCAGCCAAGAAGGCCTCTGGGGGGATGGCTACACCTTC
TRBD2	-	17	TRBV27	TRBJ2-7	CASSSGLAGLISYEQYF	TGTGCCAGCAGTTCGGGACTAGCGGGCCTGATCTCCTACGAGCAGTACTTC
TRBD2	-	16	TRBV7-3	TRBJ2-6	CASNLPGGSGANVLTF	TGTGCCAGCAACCTACCGGGAGGGTCTGGGGCCAACGTCCTGACTTTC
-	-	13	TRBV5-4	TRBJ1-2	CASSFGYPDGYTF	TGTGCCAGCAGCTTCGGGTACCCGGATGGCTACACCTTC
-	-	16	TRBV10-3	TRBJ2-1	CAISEVGSASYNEQFF	TGTGCCATCAGTGAGGTCGGGAGCGCTTCCTACAATGAGCAGTTCTTC
TRBD2	-	18	TRBV27	TRBJ2-7	CASSFGFGLAGAFHEQYF	TGTGCCAGCAGCTTTGGGTTCGGGTTAGCGGGAGCTTTTCACGAGCAGTACTTC
TRBD1	-	14	TRBV19	TRBJ2-5	CASSIGTGVETQYF	TGTGCCAGTAGTATAGGGACAGGGGTGGAGACCCAGTACTTC
TRBD2	-	15	TRBV19	TRBJ2-1	CASSILSGSRNEQFF	TGTGCCAGTAGTATTCTTAGCGGGAGCAGGAATGAGCAGTTCTTC
-	-	14	TRBV11-3	TRBJ1-1	CASSPISGNTEAFF	TGTGCCAGCAGCCCAATATCAGGGAACACTGAAGCTTTCTTT
TRBD1	-	12	TRBV28	TRBJ2-3	CASRGQGSTQYF	TGTGCCAGCAGGGGACAGGGGAGTACGCAGTATTTT
TRBD2	-	15	TRBV9	TRBJ2-1	CASSVGSGNYNEQFF	TGTGCCAGCAGCGTAGGCAGCGGGAACTACAATGAGCAGTTCTTC
-	-	16	TRBV13	TRBJ1-3	CASSPQNWGPGNTIYF	TGTGCCAGCAGCCCCCAAAATTGGGGCCCAGGAAACACCATATATTTT
TRBD1	once	14	TRBV11-2	TRBJ2-1	CASSSNRGYNEQFF	TGTGCCAGCAGCTCCAACAGGGGTTACAATGAGCAGTTCTTC
-	-	15	TRBV6-4	TRBJ1-1	CASSDSQVKNTEAFF	TGTGCCAGCAGTGACTCCCAGGTGAAGAACACTGAAGCTTTCTTT
TRBD1	-	15	TRBV7-9	TRBJ2-1	CASSSRTGVYNEQFF	TGTGCCAGCAGCTCCAGGACAGGGGTTTACAATGAGCAGTTCTTC
-	-	15	TRBV4-1	TRBJ1-1	CASSQDLAGRLEAFF	TGCGCCAGCAGCCAAGATCTGGCAGGGCGGCTCGAAGCTTTCTTT
TRBD2	-	16	TRBV5-1	TRBJ2-7	CASSLVTSGGSYEQYF	TGCGCCAGCAGCTTGGTCACTAGCGGGGGCTCCTACGAGCAGTACTTC
TRBD1	once	13	TRBV19	TRBJ2-2	CASSNQGAGELFF	TGTGCCAGTAGTAATCAGGGGGCCGGGGAGCTGTTTTTT
-	-	14	TRBV29-1	TRBJ1-2	CSVPGPRGNYGYTF	TGCAGCGTCCCAGGTCCCCGCGGGAACTATGGCTACACCTTC
TRBD1	-	12	TRBV30	TRBJ2-1	CAWGTGGGGQFF	TGTGCCTGGGGGACAGGGGGCGGCGGGCAGTTCTTC
-	-	14	TRBV7-9	TRBJ2-7	CASSLGTASYEQYF	TGTGCCAGCAGCTTAGGCACAGCCTCCTACGAGCAGTACTTC
-	-	17	TRBV28	TRBJ1-2	CASSIPGTLRGGDGYTF	TGTGCCAGCAGTATACCCGGGACCCTGAGGGGAGGCGATGGCTACACCTTC
TRBD1	-	14	TRBV5-6	TRBJ1-2	CASSRGQGNYGYTF	TGTGCCAGCAGCCGGGGACAGGGGAACTATGGCTACACCTTC
-	-	17	TRBV19	TRBJ2-3	CASSIRVPDRSADTQYF	TGTGCCAGTAGTATTCGCGTACCTGACAGAAGTGCAGATACGCAGTATTTT
TRBD2	-	18	TRBV7-2	TRBJ2-2	CASSLGGSGRASTGELFF	TGTGCCAGCAGCTTAGGAGGGAGCGGGAGAGCTTCTACCGGGGAGCTGTTTTTT
-	-	12	TRBV6-5	TRBJ1-5	CASSPLNQPQHF	TGTGCCAGCAGTCCCCTCAATCAGCCCCAGCATTTT
TRBD2	-	15	TRBV2	TRBJ2-1	CASRPTSGGYNEQFF	TGTGCCAGCAGACCGACTAGCGGGGGCTACAATGAGCAGTTCTTC
TRBD2	-	14	TRBV9	TRBJ2-7	CASSVGGSAYEQYF	TGTGCCAGCAGCGTAGGCGGGAGCGCCTACGAGCAGTACTTC
-	-	14	TRBV6-1	TRBJ1-5	CASSDGEGHQPQHF	TGTGCCAGCAGTGACGGGGAAGGGCATCAGCCCCAGCATTTT
TRBD1	-	12	TRBV10-3	TRBJ2-7	CAIRGQAVEQYF	TGTGCCATCAGGGGACAGGCAGTTGAGCAGTACTTC
-	-	17	TRBV30	TRBJ1-5	CAWTPGGFPMGSQPQHF	TGTGCCTGGACCCCTGGGGGGTTCCCGATGGGGAGCCAGCCCCAGCATTTT
TRBD2	-	18	TRBV30	TRBJ2-1	CAWSVPPLTGTTYNEQFF	TGTGCCTGGAGTGTACCCCCCCTTACCGGGACTACCTACAATGAGCAGTTCTTC
TRBD1	-	15	TRBV7-2	TRBJ2-7	CASRITGTGAYEQYF	TGTGCCAGCAGGATCACCGGGACAGGTGCCTACGAGCAGTACTTC
TRBD2	-	16	TRBV19	TRBJ2-7	CASSWTSGISSYEQYF	TGTGCCAGTAGTTGGACTAGCGGGATTAGCTCCTACGAGCAGTACTTC
TRBD2	-	15	TRBV11-2	TRBJ2-1	CASSYGLAEGVEQFF	TGTGCCAGCAGCTACGGACTAGCGGAGGGGGTAGAGCAGTTCTTC
-	-	16	TRBV6-5	TRBJ1-5	CASSSTGGGRSQPQHF	TGTGCCAGCAGTTCTACTGGGGGGGGTAGGAGTCAGCCCCAGCATTTT
TRBD2	-	15	TRBV15	TRBJ2-7	CATSRDRSGGDEQYF	TGTGCCACCAGCAGAGATCGGTCGGGGGGGGACGAGCAGTACTTC
-	-	13	TRBV7-3	TRBJ2-5	CATSRGQEETQYF	TGTGCCACAAGCCGGGGACAAGAAGAGACCCAGTACTTC
-	-	15	TRBV28	TRBJ1-4	CASSSRRVTNEKLFF	TGTGCCAGCAGTTCCCGCAGGGTAACTAATGAAAAACTGTTTTTT
TRBD2	-	15	TRBV10-2	TRBJ2-7	CASSESGGRAYEQYF	TGCGCCAGCAGTGAGTCAGGCGGGAGGGCCTACGAGCAGTACTTC
TRBD1	-	13	TRBV2	TRBJ2-7	CASSWTGVGEQYF	TGTGCCAGCAGTTGGACAGGGGTTGGCGAGCAGTACTTC
TRBD1	once	14	TRBV6-5	TRBJ1-5	CASRSRDRHWPQHF	TGTGCCAGCAGAAGTCGGGACAGGCATTGGCCCCAGCATTTT
-	-	17	TRBV7-9	TRBJ1-2	CASSMKPRGGPNYGYTF	TGTGCCAGCAGCATGAAACCAAGGGGGGGGCCTAACTATGGCTACACCTTC
TRBD1	-	15	TRBV28	TRBJ1-2	CASIIEHRGPYGYTF	TGTGCCAGCATCATAGAACACAGGGGACCCTATGGCTACACCTTC
-	-	14	TRBV7-9	TRBJ2-4	CASSLVEGTNIQYF	TGTGCCAGCAGCTTAGTGGAGGGTACAAACATTCAGTACTTC